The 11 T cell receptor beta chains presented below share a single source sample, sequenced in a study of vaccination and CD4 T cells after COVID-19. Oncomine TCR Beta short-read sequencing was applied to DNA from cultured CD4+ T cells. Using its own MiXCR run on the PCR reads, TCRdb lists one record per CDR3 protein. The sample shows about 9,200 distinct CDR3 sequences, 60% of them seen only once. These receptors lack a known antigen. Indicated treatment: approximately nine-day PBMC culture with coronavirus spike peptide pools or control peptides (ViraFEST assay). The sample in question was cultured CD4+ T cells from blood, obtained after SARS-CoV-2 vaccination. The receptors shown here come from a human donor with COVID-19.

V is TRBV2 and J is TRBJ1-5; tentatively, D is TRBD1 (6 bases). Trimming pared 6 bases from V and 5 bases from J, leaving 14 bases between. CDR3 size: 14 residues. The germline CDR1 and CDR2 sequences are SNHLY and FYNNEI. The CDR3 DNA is TGTGCCAGCAGCGCAGGGGAGATGTATCAGCCCCAGCATTTT. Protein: CASSAGEMYQPQHF. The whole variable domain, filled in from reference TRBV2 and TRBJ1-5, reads EPEVTQTPSHQVTQMGQEVILRCVPISNHLYFYWYRQILGQKVEFLVSFYNNEISEKSEIFDDQFSVERPDGSNFTLKIRSTKLEDSAMYFCASSAGEMYQPQHFGDGTRLSIL.

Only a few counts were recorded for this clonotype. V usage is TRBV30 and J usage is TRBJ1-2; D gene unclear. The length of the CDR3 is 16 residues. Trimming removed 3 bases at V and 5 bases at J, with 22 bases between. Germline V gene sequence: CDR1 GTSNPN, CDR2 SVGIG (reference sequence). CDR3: CAWRLRPSRPGYGYTF. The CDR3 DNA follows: TGTGCCTGGAGGCTACGCCCCTCAAGGCCTGGGTATGGCTACACCTTC.

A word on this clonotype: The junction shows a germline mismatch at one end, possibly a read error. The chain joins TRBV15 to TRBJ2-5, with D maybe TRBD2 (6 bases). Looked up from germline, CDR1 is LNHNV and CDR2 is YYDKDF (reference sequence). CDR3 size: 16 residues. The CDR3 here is CATNRDWRGGQETQYF. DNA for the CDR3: TGTGCCACCAACAGAGATTGGAGGGGAGGCCAAGAGACCCAGTACTTC. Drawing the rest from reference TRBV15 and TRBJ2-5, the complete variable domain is DAMVIQNPRYQVTQFGKPVTLSCSQTLNHNVMYWYQQKSSQAPKLLFHYYDKDFNNEADTPDNFQSRRPNTSFCFLDIRSPGLGDTAMYLCATNRDWRGGQETQYFGPGTRLLVL.

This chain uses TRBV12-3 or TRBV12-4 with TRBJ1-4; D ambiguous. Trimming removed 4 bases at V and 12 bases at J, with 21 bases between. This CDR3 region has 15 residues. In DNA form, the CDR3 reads TGTGCCAGCAGTTCCCGGGGTATAGGGATGCAGGAACTGTTTTTT. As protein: CASSSRGIGMQELFF.

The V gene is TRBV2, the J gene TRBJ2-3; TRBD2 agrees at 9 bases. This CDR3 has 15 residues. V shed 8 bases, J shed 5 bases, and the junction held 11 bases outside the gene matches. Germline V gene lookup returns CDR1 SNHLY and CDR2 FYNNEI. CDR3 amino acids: CASGFSGGRVDTQYF. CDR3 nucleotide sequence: TGTGCCAGCGGATTTAGCGGGGGCCGGGTAGATACGCAGTATTTT.

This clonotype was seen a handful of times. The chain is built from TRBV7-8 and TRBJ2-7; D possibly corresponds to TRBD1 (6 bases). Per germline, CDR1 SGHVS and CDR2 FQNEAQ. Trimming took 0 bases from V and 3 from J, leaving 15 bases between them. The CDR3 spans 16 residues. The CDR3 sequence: CASSLAGDTPRYEQYF. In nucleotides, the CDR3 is TGTGCCAGCAGCTTAGCAGGGGACACTCCGCGCTACGAGCAGTACTTC.

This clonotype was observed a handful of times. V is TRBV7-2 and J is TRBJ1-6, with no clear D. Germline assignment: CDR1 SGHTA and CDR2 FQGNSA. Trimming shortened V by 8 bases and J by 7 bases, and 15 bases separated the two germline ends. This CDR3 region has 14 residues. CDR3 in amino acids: CASCEASRNSPLHF. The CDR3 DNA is TGTGCCAGCTGTGAGGCCAGCCGGAATTCACCCCTCCACTTT. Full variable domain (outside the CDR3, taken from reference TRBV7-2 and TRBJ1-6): GAGVSQSPSNKVTEKGKDVELRCDPISGHTALYWYRQSLGQGLEFLIYFQGNSAPDKSGLPSDRFSAERTGGSVSTLTIQRTQQEDSAVYLCASCEASRNSPLHFGNGTRLTVT.

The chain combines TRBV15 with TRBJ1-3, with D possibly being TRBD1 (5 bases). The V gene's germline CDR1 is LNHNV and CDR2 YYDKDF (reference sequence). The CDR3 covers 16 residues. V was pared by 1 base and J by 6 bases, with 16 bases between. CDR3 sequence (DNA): TGTGCCACCAGCAGAGGGGTCAGGGAAGTTGAAAACACCATATATTTT. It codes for CATSRGVREVENTIYF.

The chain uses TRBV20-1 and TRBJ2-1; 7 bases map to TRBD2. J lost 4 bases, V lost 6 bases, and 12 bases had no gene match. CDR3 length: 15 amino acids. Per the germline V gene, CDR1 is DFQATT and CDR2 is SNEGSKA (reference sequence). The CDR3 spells CSAGRRGVQYNEQFF. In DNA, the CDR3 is TGCAGTGCCGGCCGCCGGGGGGTCCAATACAATGAGCAGTTCTTC.

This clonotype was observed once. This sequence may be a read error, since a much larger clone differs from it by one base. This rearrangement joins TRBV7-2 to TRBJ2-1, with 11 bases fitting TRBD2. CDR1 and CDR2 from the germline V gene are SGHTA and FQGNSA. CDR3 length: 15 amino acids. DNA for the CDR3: TGTGTCAGCACCGATCGGACTAGCGGGTACAATGAGCAGTTCTTC. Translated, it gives CVSTDRTSGYNEQFF.

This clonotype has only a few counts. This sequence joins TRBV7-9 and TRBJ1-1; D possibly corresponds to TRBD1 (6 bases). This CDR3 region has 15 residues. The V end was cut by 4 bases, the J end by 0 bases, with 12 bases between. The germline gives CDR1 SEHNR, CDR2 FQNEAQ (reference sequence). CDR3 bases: TGTGCCAGCAGCTCTCCCAGGGGCATGAACACTGAAGCTTTCTTT. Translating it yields CASSSPRGMNTEAFF.